This T cell receptor (beta chain) was recorded in a study of response to subunit inactivated influenza vaccine (dated by TCRdb to between 2018 and 2020). About the full investigation: The study used deep quantitative T cell receptor repertoire profiling to track responses to a trivalent subunit inactivated influenza vaccine.

Beyond this particular receptor, the publication reports: It was suggested by the authors that each seasonal influenza vaccination may recruit only a limited number of new T cells.

The germline ends are 14 bases apart after V is trimmed by 5 bases and J by 7 bases. Counted from cysteine to phenylalanine, this CDR3 has 14 amino acids. The only DNA kept is the CDR3, 42 bases in frame from the first base. Library preparation employed RT-PCR. Sequencing instrument: Illumina HiSeq 2500. TCRdb reanalyzed the raw reads on its own, using fastp at Q25 for trimming and MiXCR for clone calling, and kept in-frame beta chains. Each entry merges the rows of one CDR3 protein and shows their most common DNA and genes. The sample table shows about 540,000 distinct CDR3 sequences, and around a quarter are seen once. The ten largest make up 2.5% to 3.5% of the sample. On this clonotype itself: The target of this receptor is not known. Base-call qualities are not available, and no considerably larger clone is one nucleotide away.

The data also belong to a second study, concerning T cells expressing NK-cell markers. That second publication adds: TCR beta cDNA libraries were made by 5'RACE template switching that added a universal primer site and unique molecular identifiers. Three sorted T-cell subsets (CD3+CD56+NKG2C+, CD3+CD56+NKG2C- and CD3+CD56-NKG2C+) from about 8 donors had their TCR beta-chain repertoires profiled. Among the eight sequenced donors, seven were HCMV-seropositive and one was HCMV-seronegative. To restrict sorting to alphabetaTCR-expressing T cells, an anti-gammadeltaTCR antibody was added in several experiments. In six donors, the dominant CD3+CD56+NKG2C+ clonotypes were among the top 10 CD8+ clonotypes and accounted for roughly 1.0-7.5% of CD8+ T cells. Those dominant clonotypes were again the most abundant among CD3+CD56-NKG2C+ cells in a few donors, at about 28.3-60.1%. Whether the expanded NKG2C-expressing T cell clones were specific for HCMV antigens remained unclear. The study sequenced eight donors, all healthy volunteers chosen at random: three men and five women. HCMV-specific IgG was detected in serum with a commercial ELISA kit to determine HCMV serostatus. Peripheral blood mononuclear cells were isolated from blood by Ficoll density gradient centrifugation. Magnetic immunoseparation with Miltenyi isolation kits was used to isolate CD4+ and CD8+ T cells from PBMC. Priming for cDNA synthesis came from the TCR beta constant segment, and two successive PCR amplification steps followed. Sequencing of the libraries produced 2 x 150 bp reads on Illumina HiSeq 2000/2500, MiSeq or NextSeq. MIGEC was used to demultiplex reads and group reads by UMI, and MiTCR was used to assemble and quantify clonotypes. To exclude erroneous sequences, only TCR cDNA sequences supported by at least two reads were retained. Downstream repertoire analysis used the tcR package, and clonotypes were matched across fractions by CDR3 nucleotide sequence plus V segment. VDJmatch was used to annotate antigen specificity against VDJdb, with one amino acid substitution allowed in CDR3.

Sequencing used CD4+ T cells sorted from PBMCs, obtained 11 to 12 days after vaccination. This receptor was identified in a man between 45 and 60 years old who received an inactivated influenza vaccine. Donor details come from another sample of the same person, matched by shared clones. The rearranged chain carries TRBV12-3 or TRBV12-4 and TRBJ1-4, with the D gene call left open. Here is the DNA: TGTGCCAGCAGTCCCCGGGTGCGGGGTGAAAAACTGTTTTTT. It codes for CASSPRVRGEKLFF.